A single sample is the source of the 25 T cell receptor beta chains below, sequenced in a study of human T cells and chemical hapten exposure. One entry per CDR3 protein, called by TCRdb with MiXCR from the RACE reads. The sample holds tens of thousands of distinct CDR3 sequences, roughly 9.1% seen once. Described time point: pre-sensitization, week 0. Indicated treatment: therapeutic diphenylcyclopropenone sensitization with weekly scalp DPC. The source was whole blood, collected in connection with sensitization to the hapten diphenylcyclopropenone (DPC). Source of these receptors: a woman between 40 and 50 years old with alopecia areata. Some clones in this sample may be carry-over from other donors' samples.

This clonotype was observed a single time. The V call is TRBV10-2, the J call TRBJ2-7, with 11 bases matching TRBD2. This CDR3 contains 16 residues. V lost 2 bases to trimming and J lost 5 bases; unmatched junction nucleotides: 8. Germline V gene lookup returns CDR1 WSHSY and CDR2 SAAADI. The chain's CDR3 is CASSEGIAGGYHEQYF. For the CDR3, the DNA is TGCGCCAGCAGTGAGGGGATAGCGGGGGGGTATCACGAGCAGTACTTC.

The V and J genes are TRBV20-1 and TRBJ1-4, with D maybe TRBD1 (6 bases). Germline lookup yields CDR1 DFQATT and CDR2 SNEGSKA (reference sequence). There are 13 residues in the CDR3. V was pared by 3 bases and J by 3 bases, with 8 bases between. The CDR3 sequence is CSAREGANEKLFF. Written as DNA, the CDR3 is TGCAGTGCTAGGGAGGGGGCTAATGAAAAACTGTTTTTT.

The table lists this clonotype with many counts. This chain connects TRBV7-9 to TRBJ2-1; a possible D gene is TRBD1 (6 bases). CDR1 and CDR2 from the germline V gene are SEHNR and FQNEAQ (reference sequence). V dropped 5 bases and J dropped 7 bases, with 12 bases sitting between them. The CDR3 sequence is 13 residues long. CDR3 DNA: TGTGCCAGCAGCCCTCTAGGACAGAATGAGCAGTTCTTC. Its translation: CASSPLGQNEQFF.

In its sample, this clonotype was seen many times. The J gene is TRBJ1-2, the V gene TRBV7-9, with 11 bases fitting TRBD1. Losses at the gene ends were 5 bases for V and 4 bases for J; bases not matched to a gene: 3. Per the germline V gene, CDR1 is SEHNR and CDR2 is FQNEAQ (reference sequence). This CDR3 has 14 amino acids. CDR3 sequence: CASSSGTGGYGYTF. For the CDR3, the DNA is TGTGCCAGCAGCAGCGGGACAGGGGGCTATGGCTACACCTTC.

Here the CDR3 DNA reads TGCGCCAGCAGCTTGGGCACAGGGGGCCTCAACTACGAGCAGTACTTC. This translates into CASSLGTGGLNYEQYF. The rearrangement uses TRBV5-1 and TRBJ2-7; 9 nucleotides match TRBD1. Germline V lookup: CDR1 SGHRS, CDR2 YFSETQ. V gave up 0 bases and J gave up 3 bases; unmatched junction bases: 7. The CDR3 is made up of 16 amino acids.

This clonotype was recorded many times. The chain is built from TRBV4-1 and TRBJ2-2; D tentatively fits TRBD1 or TRBD2 (6 bases each). CDR3 length: 16 residues. The V gene lost 2 bases and the J gene lost 2 bases, with 12 bases spanning the gap. Germline V lookup: CDR1 MGHRA, CDR2 YSYEKL. The CDR3 DNA follows: TGCGCCAGCAGCCAAAGGGGGGTGGGAAACACCGGGGAGCTGTTTTTT. Translated, it gives CASSQRGVGNTGELFF.

Many counts were recorded for this clonotype. The rearrangement joins TRBV9 to TRBJ2-3; TRBD2 matches 7 bases. The CDR3 has 16 residues. Trimming took 3 bases from V and 1 from J; bases not matched to a gene: 8. Germline V gene lookup returns CDR1 SGDLS and CDR2 YYNGEE. The CDR3, as DNA: TGTGCCAGCAGCGGAAACCCGCTAGCGGGCACAGATACGCAGTATTTT. It is translated as CASSGNPLAGTDTQYF.

The table lists this clonotype with many counts. The chain links TRBV7-6 to TRBJ2-4, with D maybe TRBD2 (7 bases). Trimming shortened V by 1 base and J by 3 bases, and 13 bases separated the two germline ends. The CDR3 is 16 amino acids. CDR1 and CDR2 (germline): SGHVS, FNYEAQ. In DNA, the CDR3 is TGTGCCAGCAGCTTAGGCCGGGGGGCGGACAAAAACATTCAGTACTTC. Its protein product is CASSLGRGADKNIQYF.

Notes on this clonotype: A much larger clone lies a single base off, so this may be a read error. V gene TRBV6-5 combines with J gene TRBJ2-3, with a possible D match to TRBD1 (5 bases). The germline gives CDR1 MNHEY, CDR2 SVGAGI. CDR3 length: 16 residues. V lost 0 bases to trimming and J lost 2 bases, with 12 bases between them. For the CDR3, the DNA is TGTGCCAGCAGTTACTCGAGCCAGGGTGTCACAGATACGCAGTATTTT. It yields the protein CASSYSSQGVTDTQYF.

This clonotype was observed a handful of times. The chain joins TRBV9 to TRBJ1-2; D not resolved. V was trimmed by 0 bases and J by 8 bases, leaving 11 bases between them. The CDR3 is made up of 13 amino acids. Germline CDR1 and CDR2: SGDLS and YYNGEE. The CDR3: CASSVGASSGYTF. The CDR3 region has the DNA TGTGCCAGCAGCGTAGGGGCCTCATCAGGCTACACCTTC. Full variable domain (missing parts from reference TRBV9 and TRBJ1-2): DSGVTQTPKHLITATGQRVTLRCSPRSGDLSVYWYQQSLDQGLQFLIQYYNGEERAKGNILERFSAQQFPDLHSELNLSSLELGDSALYFCASSVGASSGYTFGSGTRLTVV.

V is TRBV10-1 and J is TRBJ2-3; no definite D call. The CDR3 sequence is 14 residues long. Germline loops: CDR1 WNHNN, CDR2 SYGVQD (reference sequence). Deletions cut 2 bases from V and 0 bases from J, with 6 bases between. The CDR3 nucleotides are TGCGCCAGCAGTGAGGCAGGAAGCACAGATACGCAGTATTTT. It specifies CASSEAGSTDTQYF.

The table lists this clonotype with many counts. The chain is built from TRBV6-2 or TRBV6-3 and TRBJ2-2; TRBD2 agrees at 8 bases. CDR3 length equals 16 residues. V lost 7 bases and J lost 5; bases outside the gene matches: 12. Germline loops: CDR1 MNHEY, CDR2 SVGEGT. The CDR3 bases are TGTGCCAGCAACCTTGTCGCGGGGGGCCGGACCGGGGAGCTGTTTTTT. Protein product: CASNLVAGGRTGELFF.

A few counts support this clonotype. J is TRBJ2-7 and V is TRBV10-1, with TRBD2 matching 7 bases. CDR3 length equals 12 residues. J was trimmed by 6 bases and V by 3 bases; bases with no gene match: 2. Looked up from germline, CDR1 is WNHNN and CDR2 is SYGVQD (reference sequence). The CDR3 region is CASSDTSAEQYF. The DNA of the CDR3 is TGCGCCAGCAGTGACACTAGCGCCGAGCAGTACTTC.

This clonotype was counted many times. The chain carries TRBV18 and TRBJ1-2, with D perhaps TRBD1 (5 bases). This CDR3 contains 15 residues. The V gene's germline CDR1 is KGHSH and CDR2 LQKENI. V shed 0 bases and J shed 5 bases, with 13 bases lying between them. The CDR3 coding sequence is TGTGCCAGCTCACCACCGGGAGCAGGGAGTTATGGCTACACCTTC. This translates into CASSPPGAGSYGYTF.

This clonotype occurred many times. The chain combines TRBV11-2 with TRBJ2-7, with D hard to call. CDR3 length equals 11 residues. Germline V lookup: CDR1 SGHAT, CDR2 FQNNGV. V lost 5 bases and J 4 bases, leaving 6 bases between the germline ends. This chain's CDR3 is CASSQNYEQYF. In DNA, the CDR3 is TGTGCCAGCAGCCAGAATTACGAGCAGTACTTC. Drawing the rest from reference TRBV11-2 and TRBJ2-7, the complete variable domain is EAGVAQSPRYKIIEKRQSVAFWCNPISGHATLYWYQQILGQGPKLLIQFQNNGVVDDSQLPKDRFSAERLKGVDSTLKIQPAKLEDSAVYLCASSQNYEQYFGPGTRLTVT.

This clonotype was detected a few times. The chain uses TRBV11-2 and TRBJ2-4, with TRBD1 identical over 9 bases. This CDR3 has 15 residues. V gave up 5 bases and J gave up 8 bases; unmatched junction bases: 10. Germline CDR1 SGHAT, CDR2 FQNNGV. The CDR3 here is CASSPLHWTGDIQYF. CDR3 nucleotide sequence: TGTGCCAGCAGCCCCCTACATTGGACAGGGGACATTCAGTACTTC. Full variable domain (rest looked up from reference TRBV11-2 and TRBJ2-4): EAGVAQSPRYKIIEKRQSVAFWCNPISGHATLYWYQQILGQGPKLLIQFQNNGVVDDSQLPKDRFSAERLKGVDSTLKIQPAKLEDSAVYLCASSPLHWTGDIQYFGAGTRLSVL.

This clonotype has at least ten counts. CDR3 nucleotides: TGCGCCAGCAGCCAGCAACAGGGTCCTGGAGAGACCCAGTACTTC. Residues: CASSQQQGPGETQYF. This chain links TRBV4-3 with TRBJ2-5; D might be TRBD1 (6 bases). V was trimmed by 3 bases and J by 4 bases, leaving 15 bases between them. Germline values: CDR1 LGHNA, CDR2 YSLEER. The CDR3 consists of 15 residues.

This clonotype was counted a few times. The chain links TRBV4-3 to TRBJ2-6; the D is unclear. The CDR3 covers 17 residues. Trimming took 0 bases from V and 1 from J, leaving 10 bases between them. The germline gives CDR1 LGHNA, CDR2 YSLEER. The DNA for the CDR3 is TGCGCCAGCAGCCAAGACCTCCCCAATTCTGGGGCCAACGTCCTGACTTTC. It specifies CASSQDLPNSGANVLTF.

In this sample, this clonotype turned up many times. The V gene is TRBV7-9, the J gene TRBJ2-1; possibly TRBD1 for D (6 bases). V lost 1 base and J lost 10, with 8 bases in between. The CDR3 has 12 residues. Germline V lookup: CDR1 SEHNR, CDR2 FQNEAQ (reference sequence). In DNA form, the CDR3 reads TGTGCCAGCAGCTTAGTAGGGGGAGAGCAGTTCTTC. Protein sequence: CASSLVGGEQFF.

This clonotype was seen at least ten times. The chain uses TRBV7-7 and TRBJ1-1; D ambiguous. The length of the CDR3 is 9 residues. Germline CDR1 is SSHAT and CDR2 is FNYEAQ (reference sequence). V was pared by 1 base and J by 13 bases, with 4 bases between. This CDR3 reads CASSLGDFF. DNA of the CDR3: TGTGCCAGCAGCTTAGGGGATTTCTTT.

With respect to this clonotype: Since a much larger clone is just one base distant, this may be a read error. The gene calls are TRBV6-1 and TRBJ2-2; 8 bases are a match to TRBD2. Per germline, CDR1 MNHNS and CDR2 SASEGT. CDR3 length equals 16 residues. J lost 9 bases, V lost 3 bases, and 12 bases had no gene match. Here the CDR3 reads CASSEGGTRETWELFF. The CDR3 nucleotides are TGTGCCAGCAGTGAGGGGGGGACTAGGGAGACCTGGGAGCTGTTTTTT.

The V call is TRBV28, the J call TRBJ2-7; D not resolved. Trimming took 3 bases from V and 3 from J, leaving 12 bases between them. This CDR3 is built from 14 residues. The germline V gene encodes CDR1 MDHEN and CDR2 SYDVKM. The CDR3, as DNA: TGTGCCAGCAGTTTTGACTGGAGAGACTACGAGCAGTACTTC. Residues: CASSFDWRDYEQYF.

The V gene is TRBV4-3, the J gene TRBJ1-6; no reliable D call. The V end was cut by 4 bases, the J end by 9 bases, with 13 bases between. The CDR3 spans 14 residues. The germline gives CDR1 LGHNA, CDR2 YSLEER. The CDR3 region is CASSPGGPGSPLHF. CDR3 coding DNA: TGCGCCAGCAGCCCCGGCGGGCCGGGTTCACCCCTCCACTTT.

This clonotype was picked up many times. This chain joins TRBV3-1 and TRBJ2-1; D is ambiguous. The CDR3 consists of 16 residues. Germline V gene lookup returns CDR1 LGHDT and CDR2 YNNKEL (reference sequence). V lost 3 bases, J lost 8 bases, and 20 bases lay in between. In DNA, the CDR3 is TGTGCCAGCAGCCACCCGAGAACTTTGGATCCCTATGAGCAGTTCTTC. It translates to CASSHPRTLDPYEQFF.

This clonotype was observed many times. The V gene is TRBV5-1, the J gene TRBJ2-7; 15 nucleotides line up with TRBD2. Trimming cost V 0 bases and J 0 bases; bases outside gene matches: 1. The CDR3 is 17 amino acids. Germline-derived CDR1 and CDR2 are SGHRS and YFSETQ. The CDR3, as DNA: TGCGCCAGCAGCTTGGCGGGACTAGCGGGGGGCTCCTACGAGCAGTACTTC. As protein: CASSLAGLAGGSYEQYF.